One sample yielded the 20 T cell receptor delta chains listed below, sequenced in a study of gamma delta lymphoproliferative disorders and STAT genes. Genomic DNA from isolated PBMCs served as the sequencing template. TCRdb re-called the multiplex PCR reads through CATT. The table lists around 3,600 delta-chain clones, 1.1% of them singletons. Sequencing input: blood. The receptors here all came from a human donor in good health.

As for this clone: It differs at one base from a far larger clone, so likely a read error. Other nucleotide sequences from this sample produce the same CDR3. The V gene is TRDV2, the J gene TRDJ3; 10 bases align to TRDD3. Germline V gene lookup returns CDR1 GEAIGNYY and CDR2 EKD. The CDR3 contains 19 residues. CDR3 bases: TGTGCTTGTGACACCGCTTGGGGGGATACGGGCTGGGACACCCGACAGATGTTTTTC. Translating gives CACDTAWGDTGWDTRQMFF.

This clone appeared a few times. The protein recorded in TCRdb matches a much larger clone and deviates from this DNA's translation at residue 10, suggesting a read error; the protein here is obtained by translating the DNA. The CDR3, as DNA: TGTGCCTGTGACTCCCTATTGGGGGATAGGTACACCGATAAACTCATCTTT. Amino acid sequence: CACDSLLGDRYTDKLIF. The rearrangement uses TRDV2 and TRDJ1; TRDD3 agrees at 9 bases. After removal of 3 bases from V and 0 bases from J, the junction contained 10 bases not matched to a gene. The CDR3 is made up of 17 amino acids. Germline assignment: CDR1 GEAIGNYY and CDR2 EKD.

Points on this clone: The protein TCRdb lists belongs to a much larger clone and differs from this DNA's translation at residue 3, which points to a read error; the protein shown is made from the DNA. The chain has TRDV2 and TRDJ1, with D possibly matching TRDD3 (5 bases). Germline loops: CDR1 GEAIGNYY, CDR2 EKD. CDR3 length: 20 residues. CDR3 bases: TGTGCCTATGACACCGTGTCAGGGGGCCAATTGGATGTACCACTCGATAAACTCATCTTT. Amino acids: CAYDTVSGGQLDVPLDKLIF.

This clone was recorded a few times. The amino acid sequence in TCRdb belongs to a much larger clone and departs from this DNA's translation at residue 11, likely a sequencing read error; the sequence shown is translated from the DNA. The rearrangement uses TRDV2 and TRDJ1; TRDD3 matches 8 bases. V gave up 3 bases and J gave up 6 bases; unmatched junction bases: 11. In germline, CDR1 is GEAIGNYY, CDR2 EKD. CDR3 length: 15 residues. Here the CDR3 DNA reads TGTGCCTGTGACTCCTGGGGGACCCCGGGGAATAAACTCATCTTT. Its translation is CACDSWGTPGNKLIF.

As concerns this clone: The TCRdb record carries a much larger clone's protein, which differs from this DNA's translation at residue 8; a read error is the likely cause, and the protein listed here is the DNA translation. The V and J genes are TRDV2 and TRDJ1; D possibly corresponds to TRDD3 (5 bases). The germline CDR1 and CDR2 sequences are GEAIGNYY and EKD. The V gene lost 2 bases and the J gene lost 9 bases, with 18 bases spanning the gap. This CDR3 comprises 14 residues. The CDR3 loop is CACDSLGELMELIF. For the CDR3, the DNA is TGTGCCTGTGACAGTCTCGGGGAATTAATGGAACTCATCTTT.

A few counts support this clone. TCRdb's protein for this DNA is that of a much larger clone and differs from the translation at residue 6, likely a read error; the protein shown is the DNA translation. This chain's CDR3 is CACDTTGIRDKLIF. The DNA of the CDR3 is TGTGCCTGTGACACCACGGGGATACGGGATAAACTCATCTTT. The rearrangement joins TRDV2 to TRDJ1; 9 nucleotides align to TRDD3. Germline CDR1 is GEAIGNYY and CDR2 is EKD. The V segment lost 0 bases and the J segment 5 bases; nucleotides outside the gene matches: 3. The CDR3 has 14 amino acids.

Concerning this clone itself: TCRdb assigns this DNA the protein of a much larger clone, which departs from its translation at residue 9; this likely reflects a read error, and the protein shown comes from translating the DNA. The V and J genes are TRDV2 and TRDJ1; 9 nucleotides agree with TRDD3. V lost 1 base, J lost 1 base, and 15 bases stayed unmatched. Looked up from germline, CDR1 is GEAIGNYY and CDR2 is EKD. The CDR3 totals 19 residues. The CDR3 nucleotides are TGTGCCTGTGACACAATGACTTTGGCGGGGATACGCTCCACCGATAAACTCATCTTT. Its translation is CACDTMTLAGIRSTDKLIF.

This clone appeared a few times. Since a far larger clone is one base different, this is likely a read error. The same CDR3 arises from other DNA sequences in this sample as well. V is TRDV2 and J is TRDJ1; TRDD3 matches at 11 bases. There are 18 residues in the CDR3. From germline, CDR1 is GEAIGNYY and CDR2 EKD. CDR3 DNA: TGTGCTTGTGACACCTTGTTTGGGGGATACGTAAACACCGATAAACTCATCTTT. Translation: CACDTLFGGYVNTDKLIF.

This clone was picked up a small number of times. The protein TCRdb gives is from a much larger clone and does not agree with this DNA's translation at residue 3, likely a read error; the protein shown here comes from the DNA. The chain couples TRDV2 to TRDJ1; 8 positions agree with TRDD3. The germline CDR1 and CDR2 sequences are GEAIGNYY and EKD. The CDR3 has 17 residues. The CDR3 region is CARDTLKVLGATDKLIF. CDR3 in DNA: TGTGCCCGTGACACCCTAAAGGTACTGGGGGCCACCGATAAACTCATCTTT.

This clone was seen only a few times. It is likely a read error: a sequence one base away is far more abundant. The same CDR3 arises from other DNA sequences in this sample as well. The chain couples TRDV2 to TRDJ1; 8 nucleotides line up with TRDD3. The CDR3 extends over 16 amino acids. V lost 7 bases and J lost 10; bases outside the gene matches: 22. Germline lookup yields CDR1 GEAIGNYY and CDR2 EKD. CDR3 sequence reads: CACDPVLHGGGSPLIF. CDR3 sequence (DNA): TGTGCCTGCGACCCCGTCCTACACGGTGGGGGATCGCCACTCATCTTT.

This clone qualifies as medium-sized. At the DNA level, this CDR3 is encoded by other sequences in the same sample as well. This sequence joins TRDV1 and TRDJ1; 7 nucleotides align to TRDD3. Trimming took 4 bases from V and 8 from J; bases not matched to a gene: 13. This CDR3 is 15 amino acids long. CDR1 and CDR2 (germline): TSWWSYY, QGS. DNA for the CDR3: TGTGCTCTTGGGGGAACCCCCAGTACTGGGGTCAAACTCATCTTT. This sequence encodes CALGGTPSTGVKLIF.

In regard to this clone: The protein TCRdb lists belongs to a much larger clone and differs from this DNA's translation at residue 14, which points to a read error; the protein shown is made from the DNA. The chain carries TRDV2 and TRDJ2, with D maybe TRDD3 (5 bases). The CDR3 length is 19 residues. Germline V CDR1 and CDR2: GEAIGNYY, EKD. This CDR3 reads CACDTVGEANPGLIAQLFF. The DNA of the CDR3 is TGTGCCTGTGACACGGTCGGGGAGGCGAACCCGGGTTTGATAGCACAACTCTTCTTT.

A word on this clone: A read error likely explains why the TCRdb protein, taken from a much larger clone, differs from this DNA's translation at residue 12; the protein shown is translated from the DNA. The rearrangement uses TRDV2 and TRDJ3, with 13 bases aligning to TRDD3. Germline V gene sequence: CDR1 GEAIGNYY, CDR2 EKD. The length of the CDR3 is 19 residues. With 3 bases clipped from V and 5 bases from J, the junction kept 9 bases outside the gene matches. CDR3 region: CACDSVLGDTSRDTRQMFF. In DNA, the CDR3 is TGTGCCTGTGACTCCGTACTGGGGGATACGTCCCGGGACACCCGACAGATGTTTTTC.

Within the sample, this clone is medium-sized. This probably arose from a read error, given a far larger clone one base away. The J segment is TRDJ1; no V gene was assigned; the table's TRDD3 call for D was not verified on the DNA. This CDR3 contains 19 residues. As DNA, the CDR3 is TGTGCCTCCCACCCGACAGAGGCGGTGGACTATAAACAGGTCGATAAACTCATCTTT. It is translated as CASHPTEAVDYKQVDKLIF.

Points on this clone: Since a far larger clone is one base different, this is likely a read error. Other DNA sequences from this sample encode an identical CDR3 as well. V usage is TRDV2 and J usage is TRDJ1; TRDD3 agrees at 9 bases. The J segment lost 0 bases and the V segment lost 3 bases, leaving 25 bases of the junction unmatched. This CDR3 is built from 22 residues. Looked up from germline, CDR1 is GEAIGNYY and CDR2 is EKD. CDR3 amino acids: CACDSLPGVLLGDTDYTDKLIF. The CDR3, as DNA: TGTGCCTGTGACTCCCTTCCCGGGGTTTTACTGGGGGACACGGACTACACCGATAAACTCATCTTT.

This clone was counted only a few times. A far larger clone is a single base away, which makes a read error likely. Within the sample, other DNA sequences also encode this same CDR3. The chain recombines TRDV1 with TRDJ1, with TRDD3 matching 8 bases. Germline assignment: CDR1 TSWWSYY and CDR2 QGS. With 3 bases clipped from V and 3 bases from J, the junction kept 15 bases outside the gene matches. The CDR3 totals 18 residues. The CDR3 loop reads CALGELKLTGGRPDKLIF. DNA of the CDR3: TGTGCTCTTGGGGAGCTTAAGCTTACTGGGGGTCGACCCGATAAACTCATCTTT.

This clone was counted only a few times. A clone one base away is much larger, so this may be a read error. Additional DNA sequences in this sample encode the identical CDR3. This chain joins TRDV1 and TRDJ1, with a weak D call TRDD3 (6 bases). Trimming left V 1 base short and J 0 bases short, with 24 bases between. Germline values: CDR1 TSWWSYY, CDR2 QGS. The CDR3 length is 20 residues. This CDR3 is CALGEHLPGGELPYTDKLIF. In DNA, the CDR3 is TGTGCTCTTGGGGAACATCTCCCGGGGGGAGAACTACCGTACACCGATAAACTCATCTTT.

This clone was counted only a few times. A far more abundant clone sits one base away, making this likely a read error. The same CDR3 also results from other DNA sequences found in this sample. The rearrangement uses TRDV2 and TRDJ1, with TRDD3 matching over 13 bases. Per germline, CDR1 GEAIGNYY and CDR2 EKD. J was trimmed by 2 bases and V by 0 bases; bases with no gene match: 14. This CDR3 region has 20 residues. CDR3 sequence reads: CACDTVADWGIRGVTDKLIF. The DNA of the CDR3 is TGTGCCTGTGACACCGTCGCCGACTGGGGGATACGCGGGGTTACCGATAAACTCATCTTT.

About this clone itself: TCRdb shows a much larger clone's protein in place of this DNA's translation, and the two differ at residue 10, likely through a read error; the protein shown is translated from the DNA. As DNA, the CDR3 is TGTGCCTGTGACACCGTGTCAGGGGGCCGATTGGATGTACCACTCGATAAACTCATCTTT. It yields the protein CACDTVSGGRLDVPLDKLIF. V is TRDV2 and J is TRDJ1; possibly TRDD3 for D (5 bases). Trimming took 0 bases from V and 4 from J, leaving 29 bases between them. The CDR3 loop spans 20 amino acids. CDR1 is GEAIGNYY, CDR2 EKD, per germline.

In regard to this clone: With only one base between it and a far larger clone, this is likely a read error. In the same sample, other DNA sequences code for this CDR3. The V gene is TRDV2, the J gene TRDJ1; D not resolved. This CDR3 has 16 amino acids. The germline V gene encodes CDR1 GEAIGNYY and CDR2 EKD. The CDR3 loop reads CACDPIIAGDTDKLIF. In DNA, the CDR3 is TGTGCCTGTGACCCCATAATCGCGGGAGACACCGATAAACTCATTTTT.